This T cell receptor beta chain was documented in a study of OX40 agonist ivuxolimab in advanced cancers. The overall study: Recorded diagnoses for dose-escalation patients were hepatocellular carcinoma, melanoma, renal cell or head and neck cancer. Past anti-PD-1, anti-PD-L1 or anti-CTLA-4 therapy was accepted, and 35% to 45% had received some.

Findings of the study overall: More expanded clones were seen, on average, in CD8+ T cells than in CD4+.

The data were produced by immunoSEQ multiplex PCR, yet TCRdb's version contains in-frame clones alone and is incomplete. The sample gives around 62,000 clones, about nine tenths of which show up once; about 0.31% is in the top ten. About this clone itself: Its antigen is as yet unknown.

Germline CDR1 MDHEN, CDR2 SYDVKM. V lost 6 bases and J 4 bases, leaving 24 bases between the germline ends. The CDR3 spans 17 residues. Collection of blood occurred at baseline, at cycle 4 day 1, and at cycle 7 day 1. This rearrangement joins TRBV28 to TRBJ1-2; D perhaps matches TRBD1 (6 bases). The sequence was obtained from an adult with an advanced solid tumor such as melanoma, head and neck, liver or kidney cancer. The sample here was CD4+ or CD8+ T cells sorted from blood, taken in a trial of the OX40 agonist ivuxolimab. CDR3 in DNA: TGTGCCAGCAGCGCCCAGGGGACTCCGGGGCGTAGCTATGGCTACACCTTC. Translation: CASSAQGTPGRSYGYTF.